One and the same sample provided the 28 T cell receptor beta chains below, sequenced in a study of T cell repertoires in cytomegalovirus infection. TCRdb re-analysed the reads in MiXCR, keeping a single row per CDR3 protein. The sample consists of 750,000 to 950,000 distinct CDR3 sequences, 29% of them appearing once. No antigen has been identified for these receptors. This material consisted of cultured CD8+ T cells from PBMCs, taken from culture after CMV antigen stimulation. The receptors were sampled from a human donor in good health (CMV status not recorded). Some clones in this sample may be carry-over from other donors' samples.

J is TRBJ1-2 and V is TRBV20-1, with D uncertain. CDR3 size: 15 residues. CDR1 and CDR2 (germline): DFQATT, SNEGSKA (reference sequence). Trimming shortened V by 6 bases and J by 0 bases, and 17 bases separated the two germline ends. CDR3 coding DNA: TGCAGTGCCCCCGGGTCACCCGGAGCTAACTATGGCTACACCTTC. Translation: CSAPGSPGANYGYTF.

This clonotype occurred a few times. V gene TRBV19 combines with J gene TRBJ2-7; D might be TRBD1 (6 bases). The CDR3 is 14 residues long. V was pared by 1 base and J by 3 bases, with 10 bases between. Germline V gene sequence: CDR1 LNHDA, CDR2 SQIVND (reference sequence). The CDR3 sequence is CASSIADSNYEQYF. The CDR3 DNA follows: TGTGCCAGTAGTATAGCGGACAGCAACTACGAGCAGTACTTC.

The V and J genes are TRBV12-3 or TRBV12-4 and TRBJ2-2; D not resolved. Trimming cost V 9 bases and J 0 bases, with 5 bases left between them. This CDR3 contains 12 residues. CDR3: CARWTNTGELFF. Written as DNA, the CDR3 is TGTGCCAGATGGACGAACACCGGGGAGCTGTTTTTT.

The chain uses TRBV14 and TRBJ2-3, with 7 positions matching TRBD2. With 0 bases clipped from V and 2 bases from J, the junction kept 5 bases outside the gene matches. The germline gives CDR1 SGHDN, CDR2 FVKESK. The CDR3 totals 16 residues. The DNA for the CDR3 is TGTGCCAGCAGCCAAGAGGGGGGGTCGTACACAGATACGCAGTATTTT. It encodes CASSQEGGSYTDTQYF.

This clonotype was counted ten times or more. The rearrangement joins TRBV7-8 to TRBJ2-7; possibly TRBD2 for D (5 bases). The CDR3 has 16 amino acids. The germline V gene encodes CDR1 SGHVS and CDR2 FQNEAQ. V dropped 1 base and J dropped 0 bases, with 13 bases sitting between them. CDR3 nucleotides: TGTGCCAGCAGCTTAGGCCCCGGGATAACCTCCTACGAGCAGTACTTC. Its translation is CASSLGPGITSYEQYF.

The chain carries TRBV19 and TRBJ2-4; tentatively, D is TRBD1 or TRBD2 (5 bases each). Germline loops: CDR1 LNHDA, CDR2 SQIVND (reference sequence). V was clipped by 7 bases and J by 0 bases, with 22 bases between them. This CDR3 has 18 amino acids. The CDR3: CASTEGPARGIAKNIQYF. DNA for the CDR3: TGTGCCAGTACCGAGGGCCCCGCTCGGGGCATAGCCAAAAACATTCAGTACTTC.

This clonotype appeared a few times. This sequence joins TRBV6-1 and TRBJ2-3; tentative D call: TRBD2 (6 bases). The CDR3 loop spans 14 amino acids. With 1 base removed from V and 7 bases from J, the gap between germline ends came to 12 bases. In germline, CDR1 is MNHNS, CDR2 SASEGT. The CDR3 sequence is CASSEEGRTYTQYF. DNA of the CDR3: TGTGCCAGCAGTGAAGAAGGGAGGACCTATACGCAGTATTTT.

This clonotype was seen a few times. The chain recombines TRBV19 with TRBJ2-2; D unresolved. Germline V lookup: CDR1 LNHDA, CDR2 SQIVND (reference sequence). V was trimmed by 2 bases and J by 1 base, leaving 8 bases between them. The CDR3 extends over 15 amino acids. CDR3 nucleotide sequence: TGTGCCAGTAGTATATCACGGAGGAACACCGGGGAGCTGTTTTTT. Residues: CASSISRRNTGELFF.

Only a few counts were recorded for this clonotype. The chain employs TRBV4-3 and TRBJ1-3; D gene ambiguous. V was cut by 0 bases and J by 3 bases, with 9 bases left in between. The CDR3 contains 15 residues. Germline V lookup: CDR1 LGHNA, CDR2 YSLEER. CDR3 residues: CASSQDLRNGNTIYF. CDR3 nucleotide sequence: TGCGCCAGCAGCCAAGATCTGAGGAATGGAAACACCATATATTTT.

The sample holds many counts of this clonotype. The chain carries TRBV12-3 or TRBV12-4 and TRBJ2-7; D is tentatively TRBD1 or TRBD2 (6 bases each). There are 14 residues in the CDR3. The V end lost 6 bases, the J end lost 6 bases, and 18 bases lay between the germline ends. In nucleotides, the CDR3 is TGTGCCAGCAGGGGGGGCGGCTCCCGTACCGAGCAGTACTTC. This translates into CASRGGGSRTEQYF.

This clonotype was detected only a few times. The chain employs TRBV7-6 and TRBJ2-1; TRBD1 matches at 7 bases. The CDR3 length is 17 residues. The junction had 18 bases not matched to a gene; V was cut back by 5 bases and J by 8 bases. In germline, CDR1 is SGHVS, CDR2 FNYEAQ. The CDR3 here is CASSPKLQGVSFYEQFF. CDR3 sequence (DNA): TGTGCCAGCAGCCCAAAACTGCAGGGGGTATCTTTCTATGAGCAGTTCTTC. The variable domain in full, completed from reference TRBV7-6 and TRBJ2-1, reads GAGVSQSPRYKVTKRGQDVALRCDPISGHVSLYWYRQALGQGPEFLTYFNYEAQQDKSGLPNDRFSAERPEGSISTLTIQRTEQRDSAMYRCASSPKLQGVSFYEQFFGPGTRLTVL.

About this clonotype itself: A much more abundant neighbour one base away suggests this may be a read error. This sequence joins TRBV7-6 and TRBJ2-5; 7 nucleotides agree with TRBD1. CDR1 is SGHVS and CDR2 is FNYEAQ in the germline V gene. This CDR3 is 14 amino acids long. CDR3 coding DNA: TGTGCCATCAGCGAGGACAGGCGACAAGAGACCCAGTACTTC. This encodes CAISEDRRQETQYF. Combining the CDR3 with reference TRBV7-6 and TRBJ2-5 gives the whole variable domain GAGVSQSPRYKVTKRGQDVALRCDPISGHVSLYWYRQALGQGPEFLTYFNYEAQQDKSGLPNDRFSAERPEGSISTLTIQRTEQRDSAMYRCAISEDRRQETQYFGPGTRLLVL.

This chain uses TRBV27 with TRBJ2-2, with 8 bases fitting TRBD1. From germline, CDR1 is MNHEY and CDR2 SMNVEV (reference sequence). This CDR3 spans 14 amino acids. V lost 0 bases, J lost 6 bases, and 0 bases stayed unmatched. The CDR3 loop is CASSLSTGAGELFF. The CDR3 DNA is TGTGCCAGCAGTTTATCGACAGGGGCCGGGGAGCTGTTTTTT.

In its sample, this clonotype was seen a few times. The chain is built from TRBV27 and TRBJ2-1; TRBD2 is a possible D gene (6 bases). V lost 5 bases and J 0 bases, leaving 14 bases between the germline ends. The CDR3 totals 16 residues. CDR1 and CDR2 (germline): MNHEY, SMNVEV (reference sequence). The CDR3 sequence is CASSAPPGLSYNEQFF. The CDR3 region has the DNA TGTGCCAGCAGTGCCCCCCCGGGACTCTCCTACAATGAGCAGTTCTTC.

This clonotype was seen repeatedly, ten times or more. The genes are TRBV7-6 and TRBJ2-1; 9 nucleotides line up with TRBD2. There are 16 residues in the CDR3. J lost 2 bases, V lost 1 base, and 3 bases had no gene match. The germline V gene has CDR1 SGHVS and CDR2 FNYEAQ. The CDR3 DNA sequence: TGTGCCAGCAGCTTAGTTCGGACTAGCGCCTACAATGAGCAGTTCTTC. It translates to CASSLVRTSAYNEQFF.

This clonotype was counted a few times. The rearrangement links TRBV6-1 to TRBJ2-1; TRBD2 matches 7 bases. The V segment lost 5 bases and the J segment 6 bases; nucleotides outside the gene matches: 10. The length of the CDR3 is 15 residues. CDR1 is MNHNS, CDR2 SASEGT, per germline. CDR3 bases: TGTGCCAGCAGTCCCAACTTACCGGGGGGCAATGAGCAGTTCTTC. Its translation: CASSPNLPGGNEQFF.

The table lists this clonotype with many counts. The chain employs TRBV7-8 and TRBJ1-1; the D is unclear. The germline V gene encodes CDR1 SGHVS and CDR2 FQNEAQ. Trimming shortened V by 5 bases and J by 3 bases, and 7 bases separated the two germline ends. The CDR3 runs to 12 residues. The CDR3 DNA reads TGTGCCAGCAGCCCCTCAGACACTGAAGCTTTCTTT. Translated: CASSPSDTEAFF.

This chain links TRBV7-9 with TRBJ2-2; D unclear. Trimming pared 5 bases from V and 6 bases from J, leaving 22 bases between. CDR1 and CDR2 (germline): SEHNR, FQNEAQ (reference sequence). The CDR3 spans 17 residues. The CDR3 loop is CASSPADGPRAAGELFF. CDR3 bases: TGTGCCAGCAGCCCTGCTGACGGGCCACGGGCCGCCGGGGAGCTGTTTTTT. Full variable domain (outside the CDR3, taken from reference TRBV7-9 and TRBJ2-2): DTGVSQNPRHKITKRGQNVTFRCDPISEHNRLYWYRQTLGQGPEFLTYFQNEAQLEKSRLLSDRFSAERPKGSFSTLEIQRTEQGDSAMYLCASSPADGPRAAGELFFGEGSRLTVL.

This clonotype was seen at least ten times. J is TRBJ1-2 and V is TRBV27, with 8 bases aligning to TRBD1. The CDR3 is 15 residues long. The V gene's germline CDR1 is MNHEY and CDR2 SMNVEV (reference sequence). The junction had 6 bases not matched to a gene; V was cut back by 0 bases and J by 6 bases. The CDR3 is CASSLSTGQGNGYTF. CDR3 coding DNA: TGTGCCAGCAGTTTATCGACCGGACAGGGTAATGGCTACACCTTC.

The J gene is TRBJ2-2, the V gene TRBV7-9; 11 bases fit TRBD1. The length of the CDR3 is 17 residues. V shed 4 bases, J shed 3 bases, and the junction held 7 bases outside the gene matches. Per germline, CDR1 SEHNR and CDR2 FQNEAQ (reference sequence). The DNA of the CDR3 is TGTGCCAGCAGCTCCGAGGGACAGGGGGAATACACCGGGGAGCTGTTTTTT. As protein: CASSSEGQGEYTGELFF.

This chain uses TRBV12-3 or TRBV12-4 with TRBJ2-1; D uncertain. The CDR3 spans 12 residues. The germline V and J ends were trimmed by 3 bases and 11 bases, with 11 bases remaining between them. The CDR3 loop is CASSLWRGKQFF. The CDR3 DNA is TGTGCCAGCAGTTTGTGGCGCGGTAAGCAGTTCTTC.

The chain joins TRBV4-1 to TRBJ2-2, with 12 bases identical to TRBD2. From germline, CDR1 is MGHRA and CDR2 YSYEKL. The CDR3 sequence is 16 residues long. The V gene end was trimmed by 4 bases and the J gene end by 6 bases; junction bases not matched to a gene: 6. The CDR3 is CASSLWTSGASGELFF. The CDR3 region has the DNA TGCGCCAGCAGCCTTTGGACTAGCGGGGCCTCCGGGGAGCTGTTTTTT.

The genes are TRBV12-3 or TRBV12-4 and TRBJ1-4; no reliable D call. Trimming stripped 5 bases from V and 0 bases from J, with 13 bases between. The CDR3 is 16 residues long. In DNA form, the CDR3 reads TGTGCCAGCAGTCTAGGGTGGTTCGCAACTAATGAAAAACTGTTTTTT. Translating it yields CASSLGWFATNEKLFF.

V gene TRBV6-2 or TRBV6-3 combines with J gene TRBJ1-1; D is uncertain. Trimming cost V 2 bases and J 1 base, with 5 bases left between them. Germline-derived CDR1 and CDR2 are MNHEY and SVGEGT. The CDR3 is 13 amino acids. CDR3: CASSYQANTEAFF. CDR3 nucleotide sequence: TGTGCCAGCAGTTACCAGGCGAACACTGAAGCTTTCTTT.

The CDR3 bases are TGCAGTGCTAGCTCCCTCTACCCTTCCTACGAGCAGTACGTC. It translates to CSASSLYPSYEQYV. The chain has TRBV20-1 and TRBJ2-7, with D hard to call. The CDR3 runs to 14 residues. V lost 3 bases and J lost 1, with 13 bases in between. Germline CDR1 DFQATT, CDR2 SNEGSKA (reference sequence).

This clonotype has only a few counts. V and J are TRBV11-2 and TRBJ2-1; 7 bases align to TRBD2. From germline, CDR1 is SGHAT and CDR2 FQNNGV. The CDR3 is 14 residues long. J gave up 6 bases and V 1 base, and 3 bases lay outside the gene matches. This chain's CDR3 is CASSLAGGINEQFF. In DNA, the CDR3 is TGTGCCAGCAGCTTAGCGGGGGGAATCAATGAGCAGTTCTTC.

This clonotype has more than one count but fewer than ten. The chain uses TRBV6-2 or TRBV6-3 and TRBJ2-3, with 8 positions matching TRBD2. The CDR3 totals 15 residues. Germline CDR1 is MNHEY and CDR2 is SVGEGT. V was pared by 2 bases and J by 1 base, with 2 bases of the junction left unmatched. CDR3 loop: CASSYPGGGTDTQYF. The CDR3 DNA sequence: TGTGCCAGCAGTTACCCCGGGGGGGGCACAGATACGCAGTATTTT.

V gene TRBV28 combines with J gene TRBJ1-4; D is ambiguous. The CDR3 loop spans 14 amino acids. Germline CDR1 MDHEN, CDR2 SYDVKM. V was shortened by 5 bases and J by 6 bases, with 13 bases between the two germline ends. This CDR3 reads CASSPLLKDEKLFF. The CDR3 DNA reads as TGTGCCAGCAGTCCCCTGTTGAAGGATGAAAAACTGTTTTTT.